A selection of T cell receptor beta chains follows, all from one sample in a study of T cell clones after liver transplantation. Sequencing used immunoSEQ multiplex PCR; TCRdb keeps in-frame clones, though not all of them. Here the sample spans tens of thousands of clones, roughly nine tenths being singletons. The sequences come from CD8+ T cells from blood, collected 12 months after liver transplant. The receptors were sampled from a human patient who received a liver transplant. Some T cells may have originated in the graft donor. CDR3s include the opening cysteine and the closing phenylalanine or tryptophan. Fields, in order: CDR3 length, V gene, clone size, D gene, J gene, CDR3 DNA, CDR3 protein. A D gene is named only where the DNA matches it firmly. For some rows the clone size is stated as once, few or many, or as a class when expanded; others skip it.

CDR3 length: 15
V gene: TRBV28
clone size: -
D gene: TRBD1
J gene: TRBJ2-7
CDR3 DNA: TGTGCCAGCAGACGCGACAGGGCCCAAACCTACGAGCAGTACTTC
CDR3 protein: CASRRDRAQTYEQYF

CDR3 length: 16
V gene: TRBV28
clone size: -
D gene: -
J gene: TRBJ2-5
CDR3 DNA: TGTGCCAGCAGTTCAAACCGGGAACACTGGGGCGAGACCCAGTACTTC
CDR3 protein: CASSSNREHWGETQYF

CDR3 length: 18
V gene: TRBV28
clone size: -
D gene: TRBD1
J gene: TRBJ1-5
CDR3 DNA: TGTGCCAGCAGTTCGCAGGACCGAGACAGGGGTTGGATGGAGCCCCAGCATTTT
CDR3 protein: CASSSQDRDRGWMEPQHF

CDR3 length: 15
V gene: TRBV4-1
clone size: -
D gene: -
J gene: TRBJ2-7
CDR3 DNA: TGCGCCAGCAGCGTTAGCGGATCCTTCAACTACGAGCAGTACTTC
CDR3 protein: CASSVSGSFNYEQYF

CDR3 length: 11
V gene: TRBV6-6
clone size: -
D gene: -
J gene: TRBJ1-1
CDR3 DNA: TGTGCCAGCAGTTCCCGCGAAGAAGCTTTCTTT
CDR3 protein: CASSSREEAFF

CDR3 length: 11
V gene: TRBV27
clone size: -
D gene: -
J gene: TRBJ2-1
CDR3 DNA: TGTGCCAGCAGTTTTGGGAATGAGCAGTTCTTC
CDR3 protein: CASSFGNEQFF

CDR3 length: 11
V gene: TRBV7-8
clone size: -
D gene: -
J gene: TRBJ2-7
CDR3 DNA: TGTGCCAGCAGCTTATTTAACGAGCAGTACTTC
CDR3 protein: CASSLFNEQYF

CDR3 length: 15
V gene: TRBV2
clone size: -
D gene: -
J gene: TRBJ2-7
CDR3 DNA: TGTGCCAGCAGTGAAGAGCTGGCAGGACGTTACGAGCAGTACTTC
CDR3 protein: CASSEELAGRYEQYF

CDR3 length: 14
V gene: TRBV11-2
clone size: -
D gene: -
J gene: TRBJ1-4
CDR3 DNA: TGTGCCAGCAGCTTAGTAGGGGGACGAGAAAAACTGTTTTTT
CDR3 protein: CASSLVGGREKLFF

CDR3 length: 12
V gene: TRBV28
clone size: -
D gene: TRBD1
J gene: TRBJ2-7
CDR3 DNA: TGTGCCAGTGGACAGGATTACTACGAGCAGTACTTC
CDR3 protein: CASGQDYYEQYF

CDR3 length: 16
V gene: TRBV4-1
clone size: -
D gene: -
J gene: TRBJ1-2
CDR3 DNA: TGCGCCAGCAGCCAAGAGCCCTACGGCACAAACTATGGCTACACCTTC
CDR3 protein: CASSQEPYGTNYGYTF

CDR3 length: 15
V gene: TRBV7-2
clone size: -
D gene: TRBD2
J gene: TRBJ2-3
CDR3 DNA: TGTGCCAGCAGCTCCTTACTAGCGGGTTCAGATACGCAGTATTTT
CDR3 protein: CASSSLLAGSDTQYF

CDR3 length: 13
V gene: TRBV11-2
clone size: -
D gene: -
J gene: TRBJ1-2
CDR3 DNA: TGTGCCAGCAGCCCCGGGGGGAGGGCCCACTACACCTTC
CDR3 protein: CASSPGGRAHYTF

CDR3 length: 15
V gene: TRBV18
clone size: -
D gene: -
J gene: TRBJ2-7
CDR3 DNA: TGTGCCAGCTCACCACCCCGGGACAACCACTACGAGCAGTACTTC
CDR3 protein: CASSPPRDNHYEQYF

CDR3 length: 14
V gene: TRBV5-6
clone size: -
D gene: -
J gene: TRBJ2-5
CDR3 DNA: TGTGCCAGCAGCTTGGAGTCGTTCCAAGAGACCCAGTACTTC
CDR3 protein: CASSLESFQETQYF

CDR3 length: 17
V gene: TRBV4-3
clone size: -
D gene: TRBD1
J gene: TRBJ1-1
CDR3 DNA: TGCGCCAGCAGCCAAGGGTTCGTCGGGACAGTCGGAACTGAAGCTTTCTTT
CDR3 protein: CASSQGFVGTVGTEAFF

CDR3 length: 14
V gene: TRBV28
clone size: -
D gene: -
J gene: TRBJ2-1
CDR3 DNA: TGTGCCAGCCTCCGGGCTAGCTCCTACAATGAGCAGTTCTTC
CDR3 protein: CASLRASSYNEQFF

CDR3 length: 11
V gene: TRBV4-1
clone size: once
D gene: -
J gene: TRBJ2-5
CDR3 DNA: TGCGCCAGCAGCCAAGGAGTGACCCAGTACTTC
CDR3 protein: CASSQGVTQYF

CDR3 length: 19
V gene: TRBV30
clone size: -
D gene: TRBD1
J gene: TRBJ2-5
CDR3 DNA: TGTGCCTGGGCCGGGACAGGGTTTAGCGTCAATGACCCCGGGGAGACCCAGTACTTC
CDR3 protein: CAWAGTGFSVNDPGETQYF

CDR3 length: 16
V gene: TRBV25-1
clone size: once
D gene: -
J gene: TRBJ2-1
CDR3 DNA: TGTGCCAGCAGTGCCTCCCGGGACCGGACCTTTAATGAGCAGTTCTTC
CDR3 protein: CASSASRDRTFNEQFF

CDR3 length: 14
V gene: TRBV4-1
clone size: -
D gene: -
J gene: TRBJ2-7
CDR3 DNA: TGCGCCAGCAGCCAAGATCAGGGATCCTACGAGCAGTACTTC
CDR3 protein: CASSQDQGSYEQYF

CDR3 length: 12
V gene: TRBV28
clone size: -
D gene: -
J gene: TRBJ1-2
CDR3 DNA: TGTGCCAGCAGTACCGGGGGCCATGGCTACACCTTC
CDR3 protein: CASSTGGHGYTF

CDR3 length: 17
V gene: TRBV23-1
clone size: -
D gene: -
J gene: TRBJ2-4
CDR3 DNA: TGCGCCAGCAGTCAGGATGTTCTAGCGTCCCTCAAAAACATTCAGTACTTC
CDR3 protein: CASSQDVLASLKNIQYF

CDR3 length: 16
V gene: TRBV5-1
clone size: -
D gene: -
J gene: TRBJ1-2
CDR3 DNA: TGCGCCAGCAGCTTGGAGAATACGGGCCTATTAGAGGGCTACACCTTC
CDR3 protein: CASSLENTGLLEGYTF

CDR3 length: 16
V gene: TRBV4-3
clone size: -
D gene: -
J gene: TRBJ2-1
CDR3 DNA: TGCGCCAGCAGCCAAGCGGGGCACAAAAACTACAATGAGCAGTTCTTC
CDR3 protein: CASSQAGHKNYNEQFF